Included here is one T cell receptor (beta chain) sequence, with context. Produced via immunoSEQ multiplex PCR; TCRdb's table is partial and in-frame only. The data hold approximately 2.1 million clones, with 93% observed a single time. With 3 bases removed from V and 0 bases from J, the gap between germline ends came to 12 bases. The germline gives CDR1 LNHNV, CDR2 YYDKDF (reference sequence). The CDR3 runs 16 residues. This sample stems from a study of shared clonotypes between healthy human individuals. The rearrangement joins TRBV15 to TRBJ1-5, with a tentative D call TRBD1 (5 bases). The sample consisted of naive CD4+ T cells from PBMCs. Subset defined: CD45RA+ positively selected. This TCR came from a man aged 18 to 35 in good health. Some clones in this sample may be carry-over from other donors' samples. The CDR3 protein is CATSSQGLHSNQPQHF. The DNA for the CDR3 is TGTGCCACCAGCAGTCAGGGACTTCATAGCAATCAGCCCCAGCATTTT.